This record concerns one T cell receptor (beta chain) sequence. Germline CDR1 and CDR2: LNHDA and SQIVND (reference sequence). V lost 3 bases, J lost 2 bases, and 13 bases stayed unmatched. The CDR3 contains 18 residues. The data originate from a study of blood T cell repertoires in COVID-19. Study-level background: Material from acute and convalescent COVID-19 was sourced from the United States, Italy and Spain. Sources were T cells, B-cell-depleted T cells, or PBMCs; the material itself was cDNA or gDNA.

Authors' processing steps: Cell counts per sample came from amplifying reference gene primers. Here immunoSEQ multiplex PCR was the method, and the copy in TCRdb shows in-frame clones only, minus some. The V and J calls and clone size come from that table; D and trimming were worked out from the DNA. The repertoire holds over 150,000 clones, with approximately 82% as singletons. The sample comprised peripheral blood. The source is a human donor with acute or convalescent COVID-19. The donor label of this sample is uncertain. V gene TRBV19 combines with J gene TRBJ2-7; 10 nucleotides line up with TRBD1. The CDR3 bases are TGTGCCAGTAGTATCGTTCTCCTTCGACAGGGGGCTACCTACGAGCAGTACTTC. Encoded protein: CASSIVLLRQGATYEQYF.